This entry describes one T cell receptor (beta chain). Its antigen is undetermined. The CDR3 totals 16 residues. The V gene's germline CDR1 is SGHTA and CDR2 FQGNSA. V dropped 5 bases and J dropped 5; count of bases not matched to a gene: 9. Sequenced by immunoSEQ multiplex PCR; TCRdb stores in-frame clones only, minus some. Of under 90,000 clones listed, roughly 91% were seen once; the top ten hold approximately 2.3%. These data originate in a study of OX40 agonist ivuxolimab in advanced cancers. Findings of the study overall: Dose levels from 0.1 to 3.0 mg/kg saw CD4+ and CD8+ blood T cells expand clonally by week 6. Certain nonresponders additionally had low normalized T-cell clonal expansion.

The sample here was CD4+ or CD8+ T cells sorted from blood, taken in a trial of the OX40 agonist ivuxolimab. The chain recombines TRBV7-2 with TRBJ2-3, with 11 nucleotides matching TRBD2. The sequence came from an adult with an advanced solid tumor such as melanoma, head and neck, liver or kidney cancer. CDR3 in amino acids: CASSLTSGGGGDTQYF. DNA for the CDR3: TGTGCCAGCAGCCTAACTAGCGGGGGCGGCGGAGATACGCAGTATTTT.